The T cell receptor beta chain under discussion was sequenced for a study of shared clonotypes between healthy human individuals. Study-wide points: With a few donors compared, roughly 5% of naive CD4 clonotypes were shared.

With respect to this clone: The antigen is not known.

In the authors' workflow: Junction-only immunoSEQ data arrived without quality scores, meaning filtering differed. Method: immunoSEQ multiplex PCR; TCRdb's copy keeps in-frame clones and lacks some. The V and J calls and clone size were taken over from that table, and D and trimming were inferred from the DNA. The table has over 2,000,000 clones, around 93% seen once. The naive CD8 fraction comprised CD45RO-negative cells positively selected for CCR7 and excluded terminally differentiated effector memory CD45RA+ cells. Each sample came from a Caucasian adult donor living in Nashville, Tennessee. The CDR3 contains 16 residues. With V trimmed by 5 bases and J by 0 bases, 7 bases remained unmatched. Per the germline V gene, CDR1 is SGHVS and CDR2 is FNYEAQ.

The sequencing input was naive CD8+ T cells from PBMCs. The chain links TRBV7-6 to TRBJ2-7, with TRBD2 identical over 10 bases. The receptor was derived from a man aged 18 to 30 in good health. Some clones in this sample may be carry-over from other donors' samples. Here the CDR3 reads CASSDLAGVLSYEQYF. Written as DNA, the CDR3 is TGTGCCAGCAGCGACCTAGCGGGAGTTCTCTCCTACGAGCAGTACTTC. The full variable domain, completed using reference TRBV7-6 and TRBJ2-7, is GAGVSQSPRYKVTKRGQDVALRCDPISGHVSLYWYRQALGQGPEFLTYFNYEAQQDKSGLPNDRFSAERPEGSISTLTIQRTEQRDSAMYRCASSDLAGVLSYEQYFGPGTRLTVT.